Shown below are 26 T cell receptor beta chains from a single sample sequenced in a study of cytomegalovirus exposure and HLA in healthy donors. Use of 60 Vbeta and 13 Jbeta primers characterized the PCR. Sequencing was performed with immunoSEQ multiplex PCR; in TCRdb, only in-frame clones are kept and a portion is missing. Its clone listing holds roughly 78,000 clones. Sequences were obtained from PBMCs. These receptors originate from a man aged 40-50 years in good health and CMV-seronegative.

The genes are TRBV14 and TRBJ2-7; perhaps TRBD1 as D (6 bases). This CDR3 spans 16 amino acids. CDR1 and CDR2 from the germline V gene are SGHDN and FVKESK. The ends were cut back, 4 bases at V and 3 bases at J, with 19 bases in the middle. The CDR3 DNA is TGTGCCAGCAGCCGCCTACAGGGAGTTTCTGTCTACGAGCAGTACTTC. Its translation is CASSRLQGVSVYEQYF.

The J gene is TRBJ2-3, the V gene TRBV30; D may be TRBD2 (7 bases). V lost 8 bases and J 4 bases, leaving 19 bases between the germline ends. CDR1 is GTSNPN and CDR2 is SVGIG in the germline V gene (reference sequence). The CDR3 runs to 14 residues. The CDR3 sequence: CALQRGRGADTQYF. CDR3 coding DNA: TGTGCCCTGCAGAGGGGGAGGGGGGCAGATACGCAGTATTTT.

The chain has TRBV11-2 and TRBJ2-7, with 9 nucleotides matching TRBD1. Germline V gives CDR1 SGHAT, CDR2 FQNNGV. V was clipped by 2 bases and J by 7 bases; unmatched bases: 9. The CDR3 covers 15 residues. CDR3 amino acids: CASSLRPGQGGEQYF. The CDR3 coding sequence is TGTGCCAGCAGCTTAAGGCCGGGACAGGGAGGGGAGCAGTACTTC.

The rearrangement joins TRBV28 to TRBJ1-2; tentatively, D is TRBD1 (6 bases). The CDR3 has 16 amino acids. V lost 7 bases, J lost 0 bases, and 18 bases lay in between. CDR1 is MDHEN, CDR2 SYDVKM, per germline. CDR3 DNA: TGTGCCAGCACCGCACCAAGGGGGTCAGCTAACTATGGCTACACCTTC. Its translation: CASTAPRGSANYGYTF.

The genes are TRBV7-2 and TRBJ2-1, with 7 bases that match TRBD2. The junction had 5 bases not matched to a gene; V was cut back by 4 bases and J by 8 bases. Germline lookup yields CDR1 SGHTA and CDR2 FQGNSA. The CDR3 has 13 amino acids. Written as DNA, the CDR3 is TGTGCCAGCAGCTCCTCTAGCGGTTATGAGCAGTTCTTC. Protein product: CASSSSSGYEQFF.

The CDR3 reads CASSLAGTGVGAFF. CDR3 DNA: TGTGCCAGCAGCTTAGCCGGGACAGGGGTTGGAGCTTTCTTT. The rearrangement links TRBV7-9 to TRBJ1-1; 10 nucleotides match TRBD1. The V gene's germline CDR1 is SEHNR and CDR2 FQNEAQ (reference sequence). Trimming cost V 0 bases and J 10 bases; bases outside gene matches: 5. The CDR3 extends over 14 amino acids.

The rearrangement uses TRBV6-5 and TRBJ2-7, with TRBD1 matching over 10 bases. Germline CDR1 and CDR2: MNHEY and SVGAGI. Unmatched junction bases numbered 4, after V lost 0 bases and J lost 2 bases. The CDR3 runs 16 residues. The CDR3 DNA reads TGTGCCAGCAGTTACTCTAGGGACAGGGGACCCTACGAGCAGTACTTC. It yields the protein CASSYSRDRGPYEQYF.

The rearrangement joins TRBV10-3 to TRBJ2-5, with D possibly TRBD1 on 6 matching bases. The length of the CDR3 is 12 residues. Germline CDR1 reads ENHRY; CDR2 reads SYGVKD. V gave up 6 bases and J gave up 5 bases, with 10 bases separating them. In nucleotides, the CDR3 is TGTGCCATCAGCCCTAGGGGGGAGACCCAGTACTTC. It yields the protein CAISPRGETQYF.

This rearrangement joins TRBV7-9 to TRBJ1-6, with TRBD1 matching 7 bases. This CDR3 region has 15 residues. Trimming at V came to 5 bases and at J to 8 bases, leaving 9 bases not matched to a gene. CDR1 is SEHNR and CDR2 is FQNEAQ in the germline V gene (reference sequence). CDR3: CASSILGQGDSPLHF. In DNA form, the CDR3 reads TGTGCCAGCAGCATATTGGGGCAGGGGGATTCACCCCTCCACTTT.

The chain recombines TRBV2 with TRBJ2-7; D uncertain. V lost 5 bases and J 4 bases, leaving 9 bases between the germline ends. CDR1 is SNHLY and CDR2 is FYNNEI in the germline V gene. The CDR3 runs 12 residues. For the CDR3, the DNA is TGTGCCAGCAGTCCTCAGGATTACGAGCAGTACTTC. Translating it yields CASSPQDYEQYF. The full variable domain, rest sourced from reference TRBV2 and TRBJ2-7, is EPEVTQTPSHQVTQMGQEVILRCVPISNHLYFYWYRQILGQKVEFLVSFYNNEISEKSEIFDDQFSVERPDGSNFTLKIRSTKLEDSAMYFCASSPQDYEQYFGPGTRLTVT.

Concerning this clone itself: Other DNA variants within this sample encode the same CDR3. The gene calls are TRBV7-9 and TRBJ1-1, with D hard to call. Germline-derived CDR1 and CDR2 are SEHNR and FQNEAQ (reference sequence). The ends were cut back, 5 bases at V and 2 bases at J, with 6 bases in the middle. The CDR3 is made up of 12 amino acids. The CDR3 DNA sequence: TGTGCCAGCAGCCCTACTAACACTGAAGCTTTCTTT. It codes for CASSPTNTEAFF.

The chain has TRBV6-5 and TRBJ2-2; possibly TRBD2 for D (5 bases). CDR3 length: 16 residues. Trimming removed 0 bases at V and 3 bases at J, with 11 bases between. CDR1 and CDR2 from the germline V gene are MNHEY and SVGAGI. CDR3 sequence: CASSYSISGDTGELFF. CDR3 DNA sequence: TGTGCCAGCAGTTACTCGATATCCGGGGACACCGGGGAGCTGTTTTTT.

The chain uses TRBV2 and TRBJ1-1, with D perhaps matching TRBD1 (6 bases). Germline CDR1 reads SNHLY; CDR2 reads FYNNEI. Trimming pared 2 bases from V and 3 bases from J, leaving 7 bases between. CDR3 size: 13 residues. CDR3 protein: CASSERTDTEAFF. DNA for the CDR3: TGTGCCAGCAGTGAAAGGACAGACACTGAAGCTTTCTTT.

The chain joins TRBV5-1 to TRBJ2-3; D possibly corresponds to TRBD2 (6 bases). CDR3 length: 15 residues. With 4 bases removed from V and 4 bases from J, the gap between germline ends came to 16 bases. Germline V gene sequence: CDR1 SGHRS, CDR2 YFSETQ. The CDR3 coding sequence is TGCGCCAGCAGCCCCTCCGGCGGGGACGCAGATACGCAGTATTTT. As protein: CASSPSGGDADTQYF. Looking up the rest from reference TRBV5-1 and TRBJ2-3 gives the full variable domain: KAGVTQTPRYLIKTRGQQVTLSCSPISGHRSVSWYQQTPGQGLQFLFEYFSETQRNKGNFPGRFSGRQFSNSRSEMNVSTLELGDSALYLCASSPSGGDADTQYFGPGTRLTVL.

This chain joins TRBV7-8 and TRBJ1-6; 7 positions agree with TRBD1. This CDR3 is built from 16 residues. V lost 5 bases to trimming and J lost 10 bases; unmatched junction nucleotides: 14. Looked up from germline, CDR1 is SGHVS and CDR2 is FQNEAQ. As DNA, the CDR3 is TGTGCCAGCAGCCCACGAACGACAGGGCCGGGATCACCCCTCCACTTT. Translation: CASSPRTTGPGSPLHF. The full variable domain, its missing parts supplied by reference TRBV7-8 and TRBJ1-6, is GAGVSQSPRYKVAKRGQDVALRCDPISGHVSLFWYQQALGQGPEFLTYFQNEAQLDKSGLPSDRFFAERPEGSVSTLKIQRTQQEDSAVYLCASSPRTTGPGSPLHFGNGTRLTVT.

This chain joins TRBV19 and TRBJ2-5; TRBD2 aligns across 7 bases. Matching the DNA end better, TRBJ2-7 makes the J call doubtful. The CDR3 loop spans 16 amino acids. CDR1 is LNHDA and CDR2 is SQIVND in the germline V gene (reference sequence). The DNA for the CDR3 is TGTGCCAGTAGTTCCCGAGGACTAGTCCTGTCCTACGAGCAGTACTTC. Translating it yields CASSSRGLVLSYEQYF.

By frequency, this clone registers medium-sized. The rearrangement joins TRBV28 to TRBJ1-6, with D perhaps TRBD1 (5 bases). This CDR3 has 15 residues. V shed 6 bases and J shed 0 bases, with 9 bases lying between them. Germline assignment: CDR1 MDHEN and CDR2 SYDVKM. The CDR3 is CASRDTSSYNSPLHF. The CDR3 nucleotides are TGTGCCAGCAGGGACACAAGCTCCTATAATTCACCCCTCCACTTT. The complete variable domain, with remaining parts taken from reference TRBV28 and TRBJ1-6, reads DVKVTQSSRYLVKRTGEKVFLECVQDMDHENMFWYRQDPGLGLRLIYFSYDVKMKEKGDIPEGYSVSREKKERFSLILESASTNQTSMYLCASRDTSSYNSPLHFGNGTRLTVT.

V gene TRBV19 combines with J gene TRBJ1-1; D is uncertain. This CDR3 has 13 amino acids. V was trimmed by 8 bases and J by 1 base, leaving 11 bases between them. Germline assignment: CDR1 LNHDA and CDR2 SQIVND (reference sequence). The DNA for the CDR3 is TGTGCCAGTTTTACCGCGGCGAACACTGAAGCTTTCTTT. Protein product: CASFTAANTEAFF.

The V call is TRBV28, the J call TRBJ2-5, with TRBD2 matching 11 bases. The germline V gene encodes CDR1 MDHEN and CDR2 SYDVKM. The ends lost 4 bases at V and 1 base at J; junction bases unmatched: 2. This CDR3 is built from 15 residues. CDR3 amino acids: CASSSGLAVQETQYF. CDR3 in DNA: TGTGCCAGCAGTTCGGGACTAGCGGTCCAAGAGACCCAGTACTTC. The full variable domain, completed using reference TRBV28 and TRBJ2-5, is DVKVTQSSRYLVKRTGEKVFLECVQDMDHENMFWYRQDPGLGLRLIYFSYDVKMKEKGDIPEGYSVSREKKERFSLILESASTNQTSMYLCASSSGLAVQETQYFGPGTRLLVL.

The J gene is TRBJ2-7, the V gene TRBV5-1; D is possibly TRBD2 (5 bases). The CDR3 loop spans 16 amino acids. Deletions cut 4 bases from V and 0 bases from J, with 17 bases between. The V gene's germline CDR1 is SGHRS and CDR2 YFSETQ. DNA of the CDR3: TGCGCCAGCAGCCCGAGGACGGACTCCAGCTCCTACGAGCAGTACTTC. Translation: CASSPRTDSSSYEQYF.

The CDR3 is CASSLLGQNSGANVLTF. As DNA, the CDR3 is TGCGCCAGCAGCTTGTTGGGACAAAACTCTGGGGCCAACGTCCTGACTTTC. The chain links TRBV5-1 to TRBJ2-6; a possible D gene is TRBD1 (6 bases). In germline, CDR1 is SGHRS, CDR2 YFSETQ. This CDR3 comprises 17 residues. Trimming took 1 base from V and 0 from J, leaving 11 bases between them. Full variable domain (rest looked up from reference TRBV5-1 and TRBJ2-6): KAGVTQTPRYLIKTRGQQVTLSCSPISGHRSVSWYQQTPGQGLQFLFEYFSETQRNKGNFPGRFSGRQFSNSRSEMNVSTLELGDSALYLCASSLLGQNSGANVLTFGAGSRLTVL.

The rearrangement joins TRBV21-1 to TRBJ2-5; the DNA was not compared with TRBD1, the D call given in the table. TRBV21-1 is flagged as a pseudogene. The length of the CDR3 is 14 residues. CDR3 amino acids: CASSTGTGEETQYF. The CDR3 DNA is TGTGCCAGCAGTACCGGGACAGGGGAAGAGACCCAGTACTTC.

The chain employs TRBV10-3 and TRBJ2-3; 10 bases agree with TRBD2. The CDR3 spans 16 residues. Germline loops: CDR1 ENHRY, CDR2 SYGVKD. V lost 4 bases and J lost 2; bases outside the gene matches: 6. Here the CDR3 DNA reads TGTGCCATCAGTGCCACCGGGACTAGCGTCACAGATACGCAGTATTTT. Amino acids: CAISATGTSVTDTQYF.

The chain is built from TRBV5-6 and TRBJ2-5; possibly TRBD2 for D (6 bases). CDR3 length: 16 residues. Germline V CDR1 and CDR2: SGHDT, YYEEEE. With 0 bases removed from V and 5 bases from J, the gap between germline ends came to 17 bases. CDR3 sequence (DNA): TGTGCCAGCAGCTTGGGACGTCTTAAGGGACTGGAGACCCAGTACTTC. Residues: CASSLGRLKGLETQYF.

The chain links TRBV11-3 to TRBJ2-5, with D possibly being TRBD1 (6 bases). The end of the DNA fits TRBJ2-7 better, so the J call may be wrong. CDR3 length equals 13 residues. Germline loops: CDR1 SGHNT, CDR2 YENEEA. The CDR3 DNA is TGTGCCAGCAGCTTAGACAGGGGTGGCGAGCAGTACTTC. Protein: CASSLDRGGEQYF.

The rearrangement uses TRBV19 and TRBJ1-1; D is undetermined. CDR1 and CDR2 from the germline V gene are LNHDA and SQIVND (reference sequence). This CDR3 region has 13 residues. The V end was cut by 5 bases, the J end by 1 base, with 8 bases between. CDR3 nucleotides: TGTGCCAGTAGTTCACACCCGAACACTGAAGCTTTCTTT. Its translation: CASSSHPNTEAFF. The full variable domain, in which reference TRBV19 and TRBJ1-1 provide the parts outside the CDR3, is DGGITQSPKYLFRKEGQNVTLSCEQNLNHDAMYWYRQDPGQGLRLIYYSQIVNDFQKGDIAEGYSVSREKKESFPLTVTSAQKNPTAFYLCASSSHPNTEAFFGQGTRLTVV.